The source of this TCR beta chain is a study of cytomegalovirus exposure and HLA in healthy donors. Some clones are missing from TCRdb's copy, which holds only in-frame ones; the method was immunoSEQ multiplex PCR. The sample yields about 330,000 clones, roughly 90% seen once. Per germline, CDR1 SQVTM and CDR2 ANQGSEA. The V and J ends lost 3 bases and 6 bases respectively, with 10 bases between them. The CDR3 spans 12 residues. This rearrangement joins TRBV29-1 to TRBJ2-3; perhaps TRBD2 as D (5 bases). The sequenced sample consisted of PBMCs. This sequence originates from a woman in her twenties or thirties in good health and CMV-seropositive. The DNA for the CDR3 is TGCAGCGTTGACTTCGGGGTTGATACGCAGTATTTT. Encoded protein: CSVDFGVDTQYF.